This TCR beta chain stems from a study of radiotherapy plus CTLA-4 blockade in lung cancer. Study-wide results and limits: Tumor-origin TCR clones grew in blood after radiotherapy plus ipilimumab. Response was reportedly best predicted by early blood T cell clone dynamics, with interferon-beta.

In germline, CDR1 is MNHNS, CDR2 SASEGT. Deletions cut 6 bases from V and 1 base from J, with 15 bases between. CDR3 size: 15 residues. TCRdb's copy holds only in-frame clones and misses some; the assay was immunoSEQ multiplex PCR. This sample has about 97,000 clones; approximately 74% occur once, and the top ten carry 2.8%. About this clone: The antigen is not known.

V usage is TRBV6-1 and J usage is TRBJ1-2; maybe TRBD1 (6 bases). The receptor's source is a human donor with non-small cell lung cancer who had a partial response to radiotherapy plus ipilimumab. Some clones in this sample may be carry-over from other donors' samples. The specimen comprised peripheral blood, sampled from a patient treated with radiotherapy plus ipilimumab. CDR3 in DNA: TGTGCCAGCAGGTTAACCGGGACACGTAACTATGGCTACACCTTC. Residues: CASRLTGTRNYGYTF.